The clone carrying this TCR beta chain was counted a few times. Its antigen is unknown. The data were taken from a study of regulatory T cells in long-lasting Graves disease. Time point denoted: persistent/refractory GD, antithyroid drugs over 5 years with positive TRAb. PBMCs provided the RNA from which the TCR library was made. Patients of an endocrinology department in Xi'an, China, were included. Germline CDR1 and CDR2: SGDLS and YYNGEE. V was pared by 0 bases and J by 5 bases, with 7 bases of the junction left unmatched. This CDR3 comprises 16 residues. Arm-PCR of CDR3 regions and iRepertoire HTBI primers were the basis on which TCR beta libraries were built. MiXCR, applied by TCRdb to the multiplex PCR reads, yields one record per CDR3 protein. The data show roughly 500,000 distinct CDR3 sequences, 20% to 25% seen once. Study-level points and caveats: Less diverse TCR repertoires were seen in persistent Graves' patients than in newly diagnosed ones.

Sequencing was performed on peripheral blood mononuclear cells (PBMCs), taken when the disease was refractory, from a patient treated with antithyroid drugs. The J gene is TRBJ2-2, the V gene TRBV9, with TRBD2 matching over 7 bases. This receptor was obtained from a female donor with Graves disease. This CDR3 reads CASSVAGGGGTGELFF. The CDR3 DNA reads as TGTGCCAGCAGCGTAGCTGGTGGGGGAGGGACCGGGGAGCTGTTTTTT.